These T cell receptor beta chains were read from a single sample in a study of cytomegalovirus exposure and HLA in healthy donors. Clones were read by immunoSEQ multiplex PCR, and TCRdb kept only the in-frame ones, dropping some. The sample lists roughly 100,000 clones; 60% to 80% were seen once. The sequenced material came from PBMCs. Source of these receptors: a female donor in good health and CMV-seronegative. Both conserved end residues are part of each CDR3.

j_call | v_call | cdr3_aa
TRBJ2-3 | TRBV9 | CASSETIAGNMGDTQYF
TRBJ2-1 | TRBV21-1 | CASSKFRTSGHEQFF
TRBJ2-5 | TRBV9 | CASSVTSRAGETQYF
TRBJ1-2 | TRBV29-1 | CSVVLIHGYTF
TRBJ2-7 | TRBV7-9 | CASSLVGGRADEQYF
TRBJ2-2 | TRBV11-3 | CASSLESGGWTRNTGELFF
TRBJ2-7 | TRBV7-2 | CASSLDGTRNNEQYF
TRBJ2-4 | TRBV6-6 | CASSPGLGKNIQYF
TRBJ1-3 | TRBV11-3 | CASSFGRGLGNTIYF
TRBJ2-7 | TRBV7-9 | CASSSGTGPFYEQYF
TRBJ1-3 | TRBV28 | CASSSTGLFGNTIYF
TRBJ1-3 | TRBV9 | CASSVATGQGSGNTIYF
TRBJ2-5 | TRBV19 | CASSPRLVQETQYF
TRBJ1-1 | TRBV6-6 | CASSQDSFEAFF
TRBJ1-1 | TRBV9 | CASSASGDSNTEAFF
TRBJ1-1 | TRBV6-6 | CASKGARSGTEAFF
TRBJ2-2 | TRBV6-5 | CASTKRGNTGELFF
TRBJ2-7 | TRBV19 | CASSRTGFEQYF
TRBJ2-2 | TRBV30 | CARGPTGPGTGELFF
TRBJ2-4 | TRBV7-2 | CASSLVDSPPIQYF
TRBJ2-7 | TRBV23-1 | CAVGLADSYEQYF
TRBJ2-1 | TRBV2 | CASSGDRVVNEQFF
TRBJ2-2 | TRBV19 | CASSGLAGDTGELFF
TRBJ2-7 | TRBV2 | CASSELAAAYEQYF
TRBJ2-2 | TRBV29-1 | CSVYRDTGELFF
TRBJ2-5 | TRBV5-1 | CASRGAETGGETQYF
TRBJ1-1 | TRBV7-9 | CASSLEGALLTEAFF
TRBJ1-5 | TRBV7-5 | CVRSLVWGRGNQPQHF
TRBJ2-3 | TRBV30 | CAWSVHPNTDTQYF
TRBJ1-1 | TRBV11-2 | CASTSGTGLGTEAFF
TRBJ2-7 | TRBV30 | CAWSVGPSSYEQYF
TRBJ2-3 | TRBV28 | CASSLERATDTQYF
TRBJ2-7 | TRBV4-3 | CASSLERTSGYEQYF
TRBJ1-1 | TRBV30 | CAWSVGLMNTEAFF
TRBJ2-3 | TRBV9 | CASSVGATQYF
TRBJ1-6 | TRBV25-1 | CASSGDRGLNSPLHF
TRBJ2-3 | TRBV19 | CASSMTGQGNTDTQYF
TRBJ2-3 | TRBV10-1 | CASSETYSGQYF
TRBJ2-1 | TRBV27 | CASSRGTYNEQFF
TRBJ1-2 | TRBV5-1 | CASGPNRAGYTF
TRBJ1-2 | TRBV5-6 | CASSSAHHYGYTF
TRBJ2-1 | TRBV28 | CASSLWPPAWAGGTNEQFF
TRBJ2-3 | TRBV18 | CASSRSLGTDTQYF
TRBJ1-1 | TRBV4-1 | CASSQGDRWTEAFF
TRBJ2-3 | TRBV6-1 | CASSVSSGSPTDTQYF
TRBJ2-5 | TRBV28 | CASSFRSRGGATQYF
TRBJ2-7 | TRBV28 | CASSLGRRTYEQYF
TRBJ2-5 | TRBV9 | CASSPGSRQETQYF
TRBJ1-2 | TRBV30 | CAWSSIRSHYGYTF
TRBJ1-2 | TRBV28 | CASSLPLGGYTF
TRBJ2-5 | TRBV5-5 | CASSNRGGETQYF
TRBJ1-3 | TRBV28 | CASSLWRQSSGNTIYF
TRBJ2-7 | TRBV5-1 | CASSLGTGILYEQYF
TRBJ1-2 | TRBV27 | CASSFLGQGRGYTF
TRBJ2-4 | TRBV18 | CASSPVALAKNIQYF
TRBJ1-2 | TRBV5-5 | CASSPAGGVYGYTF
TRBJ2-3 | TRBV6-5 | CASSYSSGTTTDTQYF
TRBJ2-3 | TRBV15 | CATSSPSGGTDTQYF